This T cell receptor beta chain was observed in a study of spatial heterogeneity in lung cancer. About this clonotype: Its antigen remains unidentified.

One entry per CDR3 protein results from TCRdb running MiXCR on the 5' RACE reads. The sample includes about 38,000 distinct CDR3 sequences, 6.5% to 8.5% seen only once; the top ten take 25% to 30%. The study, taken as a whole, reports: Ubiquitous expanded tumor TCRs were observed in blood more at resection than follow-up.

Time point noted: sample taken at primary tumor resection. The sequence was collected from a male donor with early-stage non-small cell lung cancer. The input for sequencing was PBMCs, taken at surgery.

CDR3 protein: CASVRDLTGTEAFF. The CDR3 region has the DNA TGTGCCAGCGTGCGAGATCTGACAGGAACTGAAGCTTTCTTT. This rearrangement joins TRBV2 to TRBJ1-1; the D gene is possibly TRBD1 (6 bases). The CDR3 has 14 amino acids. CDR1 is SNHLY, CDR2 FYNNEI, per germline. V lost 8 bases and J lost 5, with 18 bases in between.